This T cell receptor beta chain originates from a study of blood T cell repertoires in COVID-19. The overall study: Italy, Spain and the United States were the sources of the convalescent and acute COVID-19 samples. Sources were T cells, B-cell-depleted T cells, or PBMCs; the material itself was cDNA or gDNA.

Source study methods: Amplified reference gene primers provided the basis for estimating nucleated cell counts. Clones were read by immunoSEQ multiplex PCR, and TCRdb kept only the in-frame ones, dropping some. V and J calls and clone size are copied from that table; D and trimming were computed from the DNA. The sample consists of about 170,000 clones, roughly 80% of them appearing once. The J segment lost 5 bases and the V segment lost 3 bases, leaving 7 bases of the junction unmatched. Germline lookup yields CDR1 MNHEY and CDR2 SVGEGT. The CDR3 runs 15 residues. The V call is TRBV6-2 or TRBV6-3, the J call TRBJ2-1, with 7 bases fitting TRBD2. The sample comprised peripheral blood. This receptor was identified in a man aged 70 or older with active or convalescent COVID-19. CDR3 DNA: TGTGCCAGCAGTTATTCAGGACTAGGAGACAATGAGCAGTTCTTC. Translating gives CASSYSGLGDNEQFF.